The next 28 T cell receptor beta chains were all read from a single sample in a study of T cells in Graves' hyperthyroidism and ophthalmopathy. Amplification targeted TCR beta CDR3 regions from RNA transcripts. A first-round RT-PCR of the TCR CDR3 used the HTBI primer set. TCRdb reprocessed the multiplex PCR reads via MiXCR and lists one record per CDR3 protein. Of 270,000 or so distinct CDR3 sequences in the sample, 20% to 25% were seen once. The sample consisted of blood. All receptors derive from a man in his forties with Graves' hyperthyroidism that later progressed to Graves' ophthalmopathy.

This clonotype was seen ten or more times. DNA of the CDR3: TGTGCCAGCCGCGACAGGGGGTATACGGGCAATCAGCCCCAGCATTTT. Protein product: CASRDRGYTGNQPQHF. The chain employs TRBV28 and TRBJ1-5, with 9 bases matching TRBD1. This CDR3 has 16 residues. Germline CDR1 is MDHEN and CDR2 is SYDVKM. Unmatched junction bases numbered 10, after V lost 8 bases and J lost 2 bases.

This clonotype showed up just a few times. This chain joins TRBV18 and TRBJ1-1; D is ambiguous. Germline V lookup: CDR1 KGHSH, CDR2 LQKENI. This CDR3 has 14 amino acids. Trimming pared 1 base from V and 6 bases from J, leaving 12 bases between. CDR3 sequence (DNA): TGTGCCAGCTCACCACGGGGAGATCCCGCTGAAGCTTTCTTT. It yields the protein CASSPRGDPAEAFF.

The rearrangement links TRBV6-1 to TRBJ2-7; tentatively, D is TRBD2 (7 bases). CDR1 is MNHNS and CDR2 is SASEGT in the germline V gene. The CDR3 totals 14 residues. V lost 10 bases and J 5 bases, leaving 21 bases between the germline ends. The CDR3, as DNA: TGTGCCACCAGAGGCCCAGGGGCGGGGGACGAGCAGTACTTC. This gives the protein CATRGPGAGDEQYF.

This clonotype was counted many times. The chain carries TRBV27 and TRBJ2-2; TRBD1 matches at 10 bases. The CDR3 consists of 18 residues. Germline V gene data show CDR1 as MNHEY and CDR2 as SMNVEV (reference sequence). V dropped 3 bases and J dropped 0; count of bases not matched to a gene: 7. CDR3 in DNA: TGTGCCAGCAGTTTGGGACAGGGGTTTAACGCGAACACCGGGGAGCTGTTTTTT. Translation: CASSLGQGFNANTGELFF.

This clonotype came up many times. The V and J genes are TRBV12-3 or TRBV12-4 and TRBJ2-5; 8 bases fit TRBD2. This CDR3 spans 14 amino acids. The J segment lost 5 bases and the V segment lost 1 base, leaving 3 bases of the junction unmatched. The CDR3 protein is CASSLGGRMETQYF. CDR3 in DNA: TGTGCCAGCAGTTTAGGCGGGAGGATGGAGACCCAGTACTTC.

This clonotype was counted ten times or more. The rearrangement uses TRBV6-1 and TRBJ2-7, with TRBD1 identical over 7 bases. Looked up from germline, CDR1 is MNHNS and CDR2 is SASEGT. The length of the CDR3 is 16 residues. V gave up 8 bases and J gave up 2 bases; unmatched junction bases: 15. The CDR3 DNA reads as TGTGCCAGCCAACTAGAGGGGCAGGGGGATACCTACGAGCAGTACTTC. Translating gives CASQLEGQGDTYEQYF.

The chain is built from TRBV24-1 and TRBJ1-1; D perhaps matches TRBD1 (6 bases). V was cut by 3 bases and J by 1 base, with 11 bases left in between. CDR3 length: 15 amino acids. Germline-derived CDR1 and CDR2 are KGHDR and SFDVKD. This CDR3 reads CATSDGGRANTEAFF. As DNA, the CDR3 is TGTGCCACCAGTGATGGGGGCAGGGCGAACACTGAAGCTTTCTTT.

There are many counts of this clonotype. A read error may be the cause here, since a much bigger clone is one base away. V and J are TRBV12-3 or TRBV12-4 and TRBJ1-1; tentatively, D is TRBD1 (5 bases). This CDR3 is built from 15 residues. Trimming stripped 8 bases from V and 2 bases from J, with 18 bases between. DNA for the CDR3: TGTGCCAGCGGACAAAGAGACAGAGTTAACACTGAAGCTTTCTTT. Its translation is CASGQRDRVNTEAFF.

The chain carries TRBV6-1 and TRBJ2-2, with 8 positions matching TRBD1. The V gene's germline CDR1 is MNHNS and CDR2 SASEGT. CDR3 length: 15 amino acids. The ends lost 9 bases at V and 6 bases at J; junction bases unmatched: 12. CDR3 sequence (DNA): TGTGCCAGACCCCAGGGGGCGCATATTTCCGGGGAGCTGTTTTTT. Protein: CARPQGAHISGELFF.

This clonotype was seen ten or more times. This chain joins TRBV6-1 and TRBJ1-1; possibly TRBD1 for D (5 bases). Trimming cost V 6 bases and J 0 bases, with 11 bases left between them. CDR3 length: 14 residues. From germline, CDR1 is MNHNS and CDR2 SASEGT. CDR3 DNA sequence: TGTGCCAGCAGCGTAGACAGAATGAACACTGAAGCTTTCTTT. It codes for CASSVDRMNTEAFF.

In its sample, this clonotype was seen many times. The chain carries TRBV19 and TRBJ1-5; TRBD1 matches at 7 bases. V was pared by 7 bases and J by 6 bases, with 15 bases of the junction left unmatched. The germline gives CDR1 LNHDA, CDR2 SQIVND (reference sequence). The CDR3 spans 16 residues. The DNA of the CDR3 is TGTGCCAGTACCCTGGAAAGGGGGCAGCCTTCTCAGCCCCAGCATTTT. Amino acids: CASTLERGQPSQPQHF. The whole variable domain, remainder taken from reference TRBV19 and TRBJ1-5, is DGGITQSPKYLFRKEGQNVTLSCEQNLNHDAMYWYRQDPGQGLRLIYYSQIVNDFQKGDIAEGYSVSREKKESFPLTVTSAQKNPTAFYLCASTLERGQPSQPQHFGDGTRLSIL.

The chain is built from TRBV6-2 or TRBV6-3 and TRBJ1-6, with TRBD1 identical over 9 bases. The CDR3 is 18 residues long. Germline V lookup: CDR1 MNHEY, CDR2 SVGEGT. Germline trimming cut 5 bases from V and 0 bases from J; bases unmatched to any gene: 8. Written as DNA, the CDR3 is TGTGCCAGCAGTCACAGGGGGCGAACCTACTCCTATAATTCACCCCTCCACTTT. Protein sequence: CASSHRGRTYSYNSPLHF.

This clonotype appeared many times. The chain is built from TRBV27 and TRBJ1-2, with 9 bases aligning to TRBD1. This CDR3 is built from 13 residues. The V and J ends lost 4 bases and 14 bases, in that order; junction bases with no gene match: 11. CDR1 is MNHEY, CDR2 SMNVEV, per germline (reference sequence). CDR3 coding DNA: TGTGCCAGCAGTTGGGACAGGGACTCTTCTGCGACCTTC. Amino acid sequence: CASSWDRDSSATF.

This clonotype occurred many times. The rearrangement links TRBV7-3 to TRBJ1-2; D may be TRBD1 (5 bases). The germline V and J ends were trimmed by 5 bases and 0 bases, with 13 bases remaining between them. Germline CDR1 is SGHTA and CDR2 is FQGTGA. The CDR3 extends over 15 amino acids. In DNA form, the CDR3 reads TGTGCCAGCAGCCCGGCGGCAGGGACTAACTATGGCTACACCTTC. Its translation: CASSPAAGTNYGYTF. Full variable domain (missing parts from reference TRBV7-3 and TRBJ1-2): GAGVSQTPSNKVTEKGKYVELRCDPISGHTALYWYRQSLGQGPEFLIYFQGTGAADDSGLPNDRFFAVRPEGSVSTLKIQRTERGDSAVYLCASSPAAGTNYGYTFGSGTRLTVV.

The chain combines TRBV12-3 or TRBV12-4 with TRBJ1-1, with TRBD1 matching over 7 bases. V shed 8 bases, J shed 6 bases, and the junction held 18 bases outside the gene matches. The CDR3 totals 16 residues. Written as DNA, the CDR3 is TGTGCCAGCTCTTTCCCTCGGACCGGGACAGTGGCTGAAGCTTTCTTT. It encodes CASSFPRTGTVAEAFF.

This rearrangement joins TRBV3-1 to TRBJ1-3; 9 bases agree with TRBD1. Trimming at V came to 4 bases and at J to 9 bases, leaving 7 bases not matched to a gene. From germline, CDR1 is LGHDT and CDR2 YNNKEL (reference sequence). The CDR3 runs 14 residues. The CDR3 spells CASSPRDRVGTIYF. CDR3 in DNA: TGTGCCAGCAGCCCCCGGGACAGGGTCGGCACCATATATTTT. The full variable domain, its missing parts supplied by reference TRBV3-1 and TRBJ1-3, is DTAVSQTPKYLVTQMGNDKSIKCEQNLGHDTMYWYKQDSKKFLKIMFSYNNKELIINETVPNRFSPKSPDKAHLNLHINSLELGDSAVYFCASSPRDRVGTIYFGEGSWLTVV.

Many counts were recorded for this clonotype. The genes are TRBV7-2 and TRBJ2-5; TRBD2 matches 7 bases. The V gene end was trimmed by 5 bases and the J gene end by 5 bases; junction bases not matched to a gene: 5. CDR1 and CDR2 from the germline V gene are SGHTA and FQGNSA. The CDR3 extends over 13 amino acids. The CDR3 nucleotides are TGTGCCAGCAGCCCAAACGGGGGGGAGACCCAGTACTTC. Translated: CASSPNGGETQYF.

This clonotype was picked up many times. The rearrangement uses TRBV27 and TRBJ1-2; no firm D call. V shed 5 bases and J shed 8 bases, with 15 bases lying between them. Germline CDR1 reads MNHEY; CDR2 reads SMNVEV (reference sequence). The length of the CDR3 is 13 residues. CDR3 protein: CASSPRGGNGYTF. CDR3 bases: TGTGCCAGCAGTCCCCGTGGAGGGAACGGCTACACCTTC.

This clonotype turned up a few times. The V gene is TRBV6-2 or TRBV6-3, the J gene TRBJ2-7, with 8 positions matching TRBD1. CDR1 and CDR2 (germline): MNHEY, SVGEGT. The CDR3 extends over 16 amino acids. The ends lost 2 bases at V and 5 bases at J; junction bases unmatched: 11. In nucleotides, the CDR3 is TGTGCCAGCAGTTACGCTTTGGACAGGGAGAGCCACGAGCAGTACTTC. Translation gives CASSYALDRESHEQYF.

This clonotype has only a few counts. The rearrangement uses TRBV6-1 and TRBJ1-1; D gene unclear. V was shortened by 5 bases and J by 7 bases, with 8 bases between the two germline ends. CDR3 size: 11 residues. CDR1 and CDR2 (germline): MNHNS, SASEGT. DNA for the CDR3: TGTGCCAGCAGTCCACGGATTGAAGCTTTCTTT. Its protein product is CASSPRIEAFF.

This clonotype was found many times. Compared with germline, one end of the junction differs, possibly owing to a read error. This rearrangement joins TRBV7-7 to TRBJ2-5, with no clear D. Germline CDR1 and CDR2: SSHAT and FNYEAQ (reference sequence). The CDR3 has 17 residues. CDR3 sequence: CASSLEVTRSGRETQYF. CDR3 sequence (DNA): TGTGCTAGCAGCTTAGAGGTAACACGATCCGGACGAGAGACCCAGTACTTC. Combining the CDR3 with reference TRBV7-7 and TRBJ2-5 gives the whole variable domain GAGVSQSPRYKVTKRGQDVTLRCDPISSHATLYWYQQALGQGPEFLTYFNYEAQPDKSGLPSDRFSAERPEGSISTLTIQRTEQRDSAMYRCASSLEVTRSGRETQYFGPGTRLLVL.

The rearrangement uses TRBV28 and TRBJ2-7, with D possibly matching TRBD2 (5 bases). The CDR3 extends over 15 amino acids. Germline values: CDR1 MDHEN, CDR2 SYDVKM. The V gene lost 4 bases and the J gene lost 6 bases, with 19 bases spanning the gap. As DNA, the CDR3 is TGTGCCAGCAGTTCACCCACGAGGCTAGCAAGCGAGCAGTACTTC. Translating it yields CASSSPTRLASEQYF.

This clonotype was observed at least ten times. The rearrangement links TRBV24-1 to TRBJ1-1; D gene unclear. The germline V gene has CDR1 KGHDR and CDR2 SFDVKD. Deletions cut 1 base from V and 8 bases from J, with 10 bases between. The CDR3 is made up of 13 amino acids. The CDR3 is CATSDFLGGEAFF. Written as DNA, the CDR3 is TGTGCCACCAGTGATTTCCTCGGAGGGGAAGCTTTCTTT.

This clonotype has ten or more counts. The chain carries TRBV28 and TRBJ2-2; 11 bases match TRBD1. This CDR3 contains 16 residues. Germline V gives CDR1 MDHEN, CDR2 SYDVKM. V dropped 6 bases and J dropped 6; count of bases not matched to a gene: 9. For the CDR3, the DNA is TGTGCCAGCAGGGTTGGAGGGACAGGGGGTCCCGGGGAGCTGTTTTTT. As protein: CASRVGGTGGPGELFF.

This clonotype was found many times. V is TRBV6-5 and J is TRBJ1-5, with a tentative D call TRBD1 (6 bases). V lost 7 bases to trimming and J lost 4 bases, with 8 bases between them. This CDR3 contains 12 residues. Per germline, CDR1 MNHEY and CDR2 SVGAGI. CDR3 in amino acids: CASIGGNQPQHF. DNA of the CDR3: TGTGCCAGCATAGGGGGAAATCAGCCCCAGCATTTT.

In this sample, this clonotype turned up many times. The chain has TRBV29-1 and TRBJ1-2; 11 nucleotides line up with TRBD1. Germline-derived CDR1 and CDR2 are SQVTM and ANQGSEA. The CDR3 extends over 15 amino acids. The junction had 4 bases not matched to a gene; V was cut back by 4 bases and J by 0 bases. CDR3 residues: CSVAGTGGANYGYTF. The CDR3 DNA follows: TGCAGCGTTGCCGGGACAGGGGGTGCTAACTATGGCTACACCTTC.

This clonotype was counted at least ten times. An end of the junction does not agree with germline; a read error may underlie this. The chain carries TRBV11-2 and TRBJ1-1; D is possibly TRBD1 (5 bases). This CDR3 is built from 12 residues. Germline-derived CDR1 and CDR2 are SGHAT and FQNNGV. CDR3 DNA: TGTGCCAGCAGCCTAGACAGTACTGAAGCTTTCTTT. This translates into CASSLDSTEAFF.

This clonotype was seen many times. This chain uses TRBV27 with TRBJ2-7; 8 bases are a match to TRBD1. After removal of 1 base from V and 3 bases from J, the junction contained 5 bases not matched to a gene. Germline loops: CDR1 MNHEY, CDR2 SMNVEV (reference sequence). The CDR3 is 15 residues long. CDR3 sequence: CASSLFAGGYYEQYF. As DNA, the CDR3 is TGTGCCAGCAGTTTATTTGCAGGGGGCTACTACGAGCAGTACTTC.